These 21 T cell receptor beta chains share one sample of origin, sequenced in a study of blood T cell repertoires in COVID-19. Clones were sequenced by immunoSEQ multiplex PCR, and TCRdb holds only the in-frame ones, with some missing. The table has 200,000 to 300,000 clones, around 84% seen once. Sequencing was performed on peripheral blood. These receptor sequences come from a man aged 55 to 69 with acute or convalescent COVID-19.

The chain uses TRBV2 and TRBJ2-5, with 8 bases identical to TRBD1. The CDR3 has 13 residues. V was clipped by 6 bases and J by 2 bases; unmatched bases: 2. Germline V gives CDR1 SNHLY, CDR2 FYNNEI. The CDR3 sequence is CASRDREQETQYF. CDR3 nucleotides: TGTGCCAGCAGGGACAGGGAACAAGAGACCCAGTACTTC.

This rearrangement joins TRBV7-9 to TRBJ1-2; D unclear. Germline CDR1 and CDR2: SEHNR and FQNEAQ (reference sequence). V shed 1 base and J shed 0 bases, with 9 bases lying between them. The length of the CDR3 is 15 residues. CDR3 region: CASSLDRSPNYGYTF. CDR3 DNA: TGTGCCAGCAGCTTAGACCGGAGCCCTAACTATGGCTACACCTTC.

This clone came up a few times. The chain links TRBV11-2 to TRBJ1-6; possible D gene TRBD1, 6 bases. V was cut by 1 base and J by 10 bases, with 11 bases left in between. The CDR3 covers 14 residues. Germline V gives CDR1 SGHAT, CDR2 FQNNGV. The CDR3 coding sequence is TGTGCCAGCAGCTTAGTACAGGGCCGGTCACCCCTCCACTTT. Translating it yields CASSLVQGRSPLHF.

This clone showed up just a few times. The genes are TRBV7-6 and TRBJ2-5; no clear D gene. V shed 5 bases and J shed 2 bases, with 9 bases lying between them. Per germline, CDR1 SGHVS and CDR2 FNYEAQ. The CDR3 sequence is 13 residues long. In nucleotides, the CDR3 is TGTGCCAGCAGCCCCCGTCTACAAGAGACCCAGTACTTC. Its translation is CASSPRLQETQYF.

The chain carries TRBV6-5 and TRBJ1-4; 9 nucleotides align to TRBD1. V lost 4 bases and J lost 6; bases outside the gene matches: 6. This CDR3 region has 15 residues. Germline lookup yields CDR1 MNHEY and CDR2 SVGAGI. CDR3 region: CASSSQGAGDEKLFF. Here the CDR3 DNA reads TGTGCCAGCAGTTCACAGGGGGCTGGAGATGAAAAACTGTTTTTT.

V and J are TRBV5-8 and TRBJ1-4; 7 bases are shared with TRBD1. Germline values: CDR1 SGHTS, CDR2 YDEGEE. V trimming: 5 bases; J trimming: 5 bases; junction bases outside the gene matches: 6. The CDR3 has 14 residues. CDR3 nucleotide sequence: TGTGCCAGCAGGACAGGGTGGTTCAATGAAAAACTGTTTTTT. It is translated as CASRTGWFNEKLFF.

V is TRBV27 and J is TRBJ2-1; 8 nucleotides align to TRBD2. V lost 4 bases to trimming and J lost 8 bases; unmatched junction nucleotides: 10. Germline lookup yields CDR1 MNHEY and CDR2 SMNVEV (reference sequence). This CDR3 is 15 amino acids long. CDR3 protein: CASSSAGEGEDEQFF. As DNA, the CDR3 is TGTGCCAGCAGTTCAGCGGGAGAGGGGGAGGATGAGCAGTTCTTC.

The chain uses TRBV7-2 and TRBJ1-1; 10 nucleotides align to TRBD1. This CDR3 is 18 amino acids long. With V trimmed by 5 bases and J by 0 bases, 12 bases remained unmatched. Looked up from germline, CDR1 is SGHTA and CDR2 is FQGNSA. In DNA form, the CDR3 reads TGTGCCAGCAGCCTATGGACGACAGGGGGCAGCTTGAACACTGAAGCTTTCTTT. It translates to CASSLWTTGGSLNTEAFF.

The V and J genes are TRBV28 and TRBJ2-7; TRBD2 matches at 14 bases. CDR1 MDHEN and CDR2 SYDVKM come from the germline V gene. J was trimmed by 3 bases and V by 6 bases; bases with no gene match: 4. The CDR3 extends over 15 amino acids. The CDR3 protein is CASSLGLAGDYEQYF. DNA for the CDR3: TGTGCCAGCAGCCTGGGACTAGCGGGAGACTACGAGCAGTACTTC.

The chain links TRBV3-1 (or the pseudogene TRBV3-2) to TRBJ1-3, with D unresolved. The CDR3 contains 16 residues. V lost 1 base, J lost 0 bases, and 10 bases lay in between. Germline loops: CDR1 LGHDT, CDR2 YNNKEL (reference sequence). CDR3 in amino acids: CASSQVLSYSGNTIYF. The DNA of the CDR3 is TGTGCCAGCAGCCAAGTTCTTAGTTACTCTGGAAACACCATATATTTT.

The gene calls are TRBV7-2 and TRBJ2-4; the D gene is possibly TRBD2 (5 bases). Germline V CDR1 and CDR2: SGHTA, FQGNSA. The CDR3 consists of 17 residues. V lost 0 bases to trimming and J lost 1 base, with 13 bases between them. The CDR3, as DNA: TGTGCCAGCAGCTTAGCGTCAGACGGGGTGGCCAAAAACATTCAGTACTTC. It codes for CASSLASDGVAKNIQYF.

In DNA form, the CDR3 reads TGTGCCAGCAGTCCCGGAGTAGCGGGGCCGGGGGCCAAAAACATTCAGTACTTC. Translation gives CASSPGVAGPGAKNIQYF. The chain joins TRBV6-6 to TRBJ2-4; 8 bases are a match to TRBD2. J gave up 1 base and V 5 bases, and 13 bases lay outside the gene matches. Germline-derived CDR1 and CDR2 are MNHNY and SVGAGI (reference sequence). The CDR3 totals 18 residues.

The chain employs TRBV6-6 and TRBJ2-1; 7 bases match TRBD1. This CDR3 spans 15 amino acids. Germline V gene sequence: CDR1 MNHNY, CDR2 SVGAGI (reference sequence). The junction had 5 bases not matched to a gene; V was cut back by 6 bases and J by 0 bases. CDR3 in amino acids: CASRDRDSSYNEQFF. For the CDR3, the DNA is TGTGCCAGCAGGGACCGGGACAGCTCCTACAATGAGCAGTTCTTC.

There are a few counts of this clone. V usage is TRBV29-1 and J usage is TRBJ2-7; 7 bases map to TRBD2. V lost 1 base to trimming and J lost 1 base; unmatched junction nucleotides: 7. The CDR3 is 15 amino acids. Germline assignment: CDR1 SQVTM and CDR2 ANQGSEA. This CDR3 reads CSVEVPGRSSYEQYF. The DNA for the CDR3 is TGCAGCGTTGAAGTCCCCGGGAGGTCGTCCTACGAGCAGTACTTC.

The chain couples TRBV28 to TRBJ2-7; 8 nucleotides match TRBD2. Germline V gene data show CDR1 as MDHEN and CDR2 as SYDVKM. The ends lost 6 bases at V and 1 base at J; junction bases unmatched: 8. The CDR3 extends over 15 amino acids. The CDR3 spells CASSKGLAGSYEQYF. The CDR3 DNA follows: TGTGCCAGCAGCAAAGGACTAGCAGGATCCTACGAGCAGTACTTC.

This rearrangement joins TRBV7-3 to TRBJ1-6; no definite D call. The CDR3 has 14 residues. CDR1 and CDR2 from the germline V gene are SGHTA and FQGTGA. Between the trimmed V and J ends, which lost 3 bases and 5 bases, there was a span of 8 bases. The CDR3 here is CASSFRGNNSPLHF. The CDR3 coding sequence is TGTGCCAGCAGCTTTCGGGGTAATAATTCACCCCTCCACTTT.

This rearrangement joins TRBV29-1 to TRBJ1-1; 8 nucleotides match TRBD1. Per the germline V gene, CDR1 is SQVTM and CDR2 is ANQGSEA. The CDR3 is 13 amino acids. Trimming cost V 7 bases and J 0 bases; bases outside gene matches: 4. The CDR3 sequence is CSGGTGMNTEAFF. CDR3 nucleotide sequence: TGCAGCGGTGGGACAGGAATGAACACTGAAGCTTTCTTT.

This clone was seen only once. The CDR3 loop reads CASSGGDSYNEQFF. CDR3 nucleotides: TGTGCCAGTAGCGGGGGGGACTCCTACAATGAGCAGTTCTTC. The chain is built from TRBV19 and TRBJ2-1; 8 nucleotides agree with TRBD2. The CDR3 sequence is 14 residues long. Germline-derived CDR1 and CDR2 are LNHDA and SQIVND (reference sequence). V gave up 6 bases and J gave up 0 bases; unmatched junction bases: 1.

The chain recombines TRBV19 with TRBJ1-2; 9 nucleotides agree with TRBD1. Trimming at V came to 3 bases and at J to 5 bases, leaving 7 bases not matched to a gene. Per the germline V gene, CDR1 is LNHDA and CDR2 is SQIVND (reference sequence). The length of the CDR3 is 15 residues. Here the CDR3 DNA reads TGTGCCAGTAGTATGGGGAGGACAGGGGATTATGGCTACACCTTC. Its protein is CASSMGRTGDYGYTF.

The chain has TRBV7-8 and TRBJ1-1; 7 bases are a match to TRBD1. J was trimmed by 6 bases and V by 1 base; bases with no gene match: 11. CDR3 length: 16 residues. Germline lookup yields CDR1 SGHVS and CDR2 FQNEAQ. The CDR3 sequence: CASSLGRRRGLAEAFF. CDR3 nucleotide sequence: TGTGCCAGCAGCTTAGGCCGTCGGAGGGGGCTGGCTGAAGCTTTCTTT.

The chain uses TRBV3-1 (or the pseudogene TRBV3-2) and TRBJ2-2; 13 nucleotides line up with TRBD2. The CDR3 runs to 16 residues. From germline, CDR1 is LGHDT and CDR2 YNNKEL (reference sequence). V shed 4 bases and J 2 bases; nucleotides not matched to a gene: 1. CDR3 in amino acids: CASSPGLAGNTGELFF. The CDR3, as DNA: TGTGCCAGCAGCCCGGGACTAGCGGGAAACACCGGGGAGCTGTTTTTT.